The 32 T cell receptor beta chains below all came from one sample that was sequenced in a study of glioma-infiltrating T cells. Using RNA template, CDR3s of TCR alpha and beta were amplified with iRepertoire arm-PCR. A single record per CDR3 protein comes from TCRdb applying MiXCR to the multiplex PCR reads. The sample has around 130,000 distinct CDR3 sequences; under 30% are singletons. Specimen: glioma tissue, nonneoplastic brain tissue, or PBMCs (not recorded which). The receptor set was obtained from a human donor with low-grade glioma or glioblastoma, undergoing nonglioma brain surgery, or in good health (not recorded which).

In this sample, this clonotype turned up many times. V is TRBV19 and J is TRBJ1-1, with D unresolved. The CDR3 is 12 amino acids. Trimming took 6 bases from V and 0 from J, leaving 5 bases between them. Per germline, CDR1 LNHDA and CDR2 SQIVND (reference sequence). CDR3 DNA: TGTGCCAGTAGGGTCATGAACACTGAAGCTTTCTTT. Protein sequence: CASRVMNTEAFF.

The rearrangement links TRBV24-1 to TRBJ2-2; D is ambiguous. This CDR3 contains 16 residues. The germline V and J ends were trimmed by 1 base and 0 bases, with 8 bases remaining between them. Germline V CDR1 and CDR2: KGHDR, SFDVKD. For the CDR3, the DNA is TGTGCCACCAGTGATTTTTCGGAAACGAACACCGGGGAGCTGTTTTTT. Translation: CATSDFSETNTGELFF.

This clonotype appeared a few times. The genes are TRBV18 and TRBJ2-1; D gene unclear. Germline assignment: CDR1 KGHSH and CDR2 LQKENI. The CDR3 extends over 13 amino acids. V was shortened by 0 bases and J by 5 bases, with 5 bases between the two germline ends. DNA for the CDR3: TGTGCCAGCTCACCACCGTCAAACAATGAGCAGTTCTTC. This codes for CASSPPSNNEQFF.

This clonotype was seen many times. The V gene is TRBV6-6, the J gene TRBJ1-4, with a possible D match to TRBD1 (6 bases). CDR1 MNHNY and CDR2 SVGAGI come from the germline V gene (reference sequence). V gave up 1 base and J gave up 5 bases, with 11 bases separating them. CDR3 length: 15 residues. CDR3 amino acids: CASSYLDRANEKLFF. The CDR3 coding sequence is TGTGCCAGCAGTTACTTGGACAGAGCAAATGAAAAACTGTTTTTT.

This clonotype was counted many times. CDR3 coding DNA: TGCAGTGCGGAGGAGGGAAACACCATATATTTT. It yields the protein CSAEEGNTIYF. The chain employs TRBV20-1 and TRBJ1-3; D is ambiguous. This CDR3 is 11 amino acids long. Trimming stripped 6 bases from V and 4 bases from J, with 7 bases between. Germline CDR1 reads DFQATT; CDR2 reads SNEGSKA (reference sequence).

The rearrangement joins TRBV6-1 to TRBJ2-4, with 8 bases fitting TRBD1. This CDR3 is built from 15 residues. Looked up from germline, CDR1 is MNHNS and CDR2 is SASEGT. With 6 bases clipped from V and 9 bases from J, the junction kept 13 bases outside the gene matches. The CDR3 sequence is CASSPVTTGASIQYF. The DNA of the CDR3 is TGTGCCAGCAGCCCCGTAACGACAGGGGCGAGCATTCAGTACTTC.

This clonotype was detected many times. V is TRBV6-1 and J is TRBJ1-2, with D unresolved. Trimming left V 2 bases short and J 8 bases short, with 12 bases between. The CDR3 runs to 13 residues. The V gene's germline CDR1 is MNHNS and CDR2 SASEGT. The CDR3 bases are TGTGCCAGCAGTGAACCGCCCTCGCGAGGCTACACCTTC. Its translation is CASSEPPSRGYTF.

This clonotype was recorded many times. CDR3 nucleotide sequence: TGTGCCAGCAACACAGGGGGGAATGAAAAACTGTTTTTT. This codes for CASNTGGNEKLFF. The chain has TRBV25-1 and TRBJ1-4, with 8 bases matching TRBD1. Trimming cost V 7 bases and J 5 bases; bases outside gene matches: 3. CDR3 length: 13 residues. The germline gives CDR1 MGHDK, CDR2 SYGVNS. The full variable domain, with the rest looked up from reference TRBV25-1 and TRBJ1-4, is EADIYQTPRYLVIGTGKKITLECSQTMGHDKMYWYQQDPGMELHLIHYSYGVNSTEKGDLSSESTVSRIRTEHFPLTLESARPSHTSQYLCASNTGGNEKLFFGSGTQLSVL.

The genes are TRBV7-2 and TRBJ2-1; D ambiguous. Germline V gene data show CDR1 as SGHTA and CDR2 as FQGNSA. This CDR3 is 15 amino acids long. V dropped 5 bases and J dropped 2 bases, with 13 bases sitting between them. CDR3 protein: CASSPDSPPYNEQFF. DNA for the CDR3: TGTGCCAGCAGCCCAGACTCCCCTCCCTACAATGAGCAGTTCTTC.

A single count supports this clonotype. Since a much larger clone is just one base distant, this may be a read error. CDR3 sequence: CASSLGAAADKQYF. In DNA form, the CDR3 reads TGTGCCAGCAGCTTAGGTGCGGCAGCAGATAAGCAGTATTTT. The V and J genes are TRBV7-2 and TRBJ2-3; no reliable D call. The CDR3 length is 14 residues. Per germline, CDR1 SGHTA and CDR2 FQGNSA.

The genes are TRBV27 and TRBJ2-1, with D tentatively TRBD2 (7 bases). V lost 8 bases and J 4 bases, leaving 15 bases between the germline ends. CDR1 and CDR2 from the germline V gene are MNHEY and SMNVEV (reference sequence). The CDR3 has 14 amino acids. CDR3 residues: CASVEGGRYNEQFF. The CDR3 region has the DNA TGTGCCAGCGTCGAGGGGGGGAGGTACAATGAGCAGTTCTTC.

J is TRBJ2-4 and V is TRBV4-1; 8 nucleotides align to TRBD2. The CDR3 totals 14 residues. Trimming cost V 4 bases and J 10 bases; bases outside gene matches: 9. Germline V CDR1 and CDR2: MGHRA, YSYEKL. Here the CDR3 DNA reads TGCGCCAGCAGCCCTTACTCGGGGGGGACTATTCAGTACTTC. It is translated as CASSPYSGGTIQYF.

The J gene is TRBJ1-2, the V gene TRBV2, with unresolved D. The CDR3 has 13 residues. V was pared by 4 bases and J by 5 bases, with 11 bases between. Germline V CDR1 and CDR2: SNHLY, FYNNEI. The CDR3 region is CASSAEDGYGYTF. DNA of the CDR3: TGTGCCAGCAGTGCCGAAGACGGATATGGCTACACCTTC.

This clonotype occurred a few times. The genes are TRBV6-5 and TRBJ2-3; 7 bases are a match to TRBD1. The CDR3 length is 15 residues. Trimming at V came to 10 bases and at J to 0 bases, leaving 10 bases not matched to a gene. Germline assignment: CDR1 MNHEY and CDR2 SVGAGI. CDR3 loop: CAISRGMTSTDTQYF. The DNA for the CDR3 is TGTGCCATCTCCAGGGGGATGACTAGCACAGATACGCAGTATTTT.

V and J are TRBV7-9 and TRBJ1-2; D uncertain. CDR3 size: 12 residues. The V and J ends lost 3 bases and 6 bases respectively, with 8 bases between them. Germline CDR1 reads SEHNR; CDR2 reads FQNEAQ (reference sequence). The CDR3 DNA reads TGTGCCAGCAGCTTGATGAAAGATGGCTACACCTTC. Protein: CASSLMKDGYTF.

Regarding this clonotype: A much larger clone sits a single nucleotide away, making a read error possible. This rearrangement joins TRBV11-1 to TRBJ1-1; no clear D gene. There are 12 residues in the CDR3. Germline V gene lookup returns CDR1 SGHAT and CDR2 FQDESV (reference sequence). The CDR3 nucleotides are TGTGCCAGCAGCCCCATTAACACTGAAGCTCTCTTT. The encoded protein is CASSPINTEALF.

This clonotype was seen repeatedly, ten times or more. This chain joins TRBV28 and TRBJ1-1, with D perhaps matching TRBD1 (6 bases). The V gene lost 3 bases and the J gene lost 3 bases, with 11 bases spanning the gap. Per germline, CDR1 MDHEN and CDR2 SYDVKM. The CDR3 is 14 amino acids. As DNA, the CDR3 is TGTGCCAGCAGTTTGTCACAGGGTTACACTGAAGCTTTCTTT. Its translation is CASSLSQGYTEAFF.

This clonotype was counted a few times. V gene TRBV7-9 combines with J gene TRBJ1-4; D uncertain. CDR1 and CDR2 from the germline V gene are SEHNR and FQNEAQ (reference sequence). The CDR3 has 15 residues. The germline V and J ends were trimmed by 0 bases and 6 bases, with 11 bases remaining between them. In DNA, the CDR3 is TGTGCCAGCAGCTTAGCGCTAAAAGGAGATGAAAAACTGTTTTTT. Amino acid sequence: CASSLALKGDEKLFF.

This clonotype has ten or more counts. The rearrangement links TRBV27 to TRBJ1-2; possible D gene TRBD1, 6 bases. The V gene's germline CDR1 is MNHEY and CDR2 SMNVEV (reference sequence). V lost 2 bases and J lost 3, with 16 bases in between. This CDR3 comprises 16 residues. CDR3 nucleotides: TGTGCCAGCAGTTTACGCCCCCCCCCAGGGGACTATGGCTACACCTTC. This translates into CASSLRPPPGDYGYTF.

The chain carries TRBV6-4 and TRBJ2-7; D unclear. The CDR3 has 12 amino acids. Trimming pared 5 bases from V and 4 bases from J, leaving 9 bases between. Germline V gene sequence: CDR1 MRHNA, CDR2 SNTAGT. The CDR3 DNA sequence: TGTGCCAGCAGTAAAGGCTTTTACGAGCAGTACGTC. The encoded protein is CASSKGFYEQYV.

The sample holds a few counts of this clonotype. The chain is built from TRBV19 and TRBJ2-1, with D perhaps matching TRBD2 (5 bases). This CDR3 comprises 16 residues. The V and J ends lost 1 base and 4 bases respectively, with 14 bases between them. Germline CDR1 LNHDA, CDR2 SQIVND (reference sequence). CDR3 coding DNA: TGTGCCAGTAGTATAGCTATCCGGGGAGTTTACAATGAGCAGTTCTTC. Translation gives CASSIAIRGVYNEQFF.

The table lists this clonotype with many counts. V and J are TRBV27 and TRBJ2-3; D is uncertain. Germline V lookup: CDR1 MNHEY, CDR2 SMNVEV (reference sequence). The CDR3 totals 14 residues. Trimming removed 0 bases from V and 6 bases from J, with 10 bases in between. CDR3 bases: TGTGCCAGCAGTTTATCGGCTCCCACGGATACGCAGTATTTT. It codes for CASSLSAPTDTQYF.

This clonotype was detected ten times or more. The chain recombines TRBV6-2 or TRBV6-3 with TRBJ1-2, with D maybe TRBD1 (5 bases). V was pared by 2 bases and J by 7 bases, with 11 bases between. The CDR3 contains 13 residues. Germline loops: CDR1 MNHEY, CDR2 SVGEGT. The CDR3 here is CASSYGRDRGYTF. The CDR3, as DNA: TGTGCCAGCAGTTACGGCAGGGACCGTGGCTACACCTTC.

On this clonotype itself: One end of the junction is discordant with germline, which a read error may explain. The V call is TRBV7-9, the J call TRBJ1-5; D unresolved. Germline V gene data show CDR1 as SEHNR and CDR2 as FQNEAQ (reference sequence). CDR3 size: 19 residues. The CDR3 is CARSLIVGLNLAPNEPQHF. CDR3 sequence (DNA): TGTGCCCGCAGCTTAATCGTGGGTCTCAACCTGGCCCCAAATGAGCCCCAGCATTTT.

The chain carries TRBV7-8 and TRBJ1-1; no firm D call. The V and J ends lost 2 bases and 11 bases respectively, with 9 bases between them. The CDR3 has 11 residues. Looked up from germline, CDR1 is SGHVS and CDR2 is FQNEAQ. Here the CDR3 DNA reads TGTGCCAGCAGCTTAAGCATAGAGGCTTTCTTT. Its protein is CASSLSIEAFF.

Worth noting for this clonotype: This may stem from a read error, because a much larger clone lies one nucleotide away. The chain is built from TRBV6-2 or TRBV6-3 and TRBJ1-2; the D gene is possibly TRBD1 (6 bases). In germline, CDR1 is MNHEY, CDR2 SVGEGT. The CDR3 totals 14 residues. For the CDR3, the DNA is TGTGCCAGCAGTTATTCGGCAGGGGACTATGGCTTCACCTTC. Its translation: CASSYSAGDYGFTF.

V and J are TRBV20-1 and TRBJ1-6; the D is unclear. V was clipped by 1 base and J by 4 bases, with 11 bases between them. CDR1 is DFQATT and CDR2 is SNEGSKA in the germline V gene (reference sequence). The CDR3 has 15 amino acids. The CDR3 DNA follows: TGCAGTGCTAGAGCAGTGACACCTTATAATTCACCCCTCCACTTT. Its translation is CSARAVTPYNSPLHF.

This clonotype was observed at least ten times. The J gene is TRBJ2-5, the V gene TRBV27; D uncertain. Trimming took 3 bases from V and 3 from J, leaving 8 bases between them. This CDR3 has 13 amino acids. Looked up from germline, CDR1 is MNHEY and CDR2 is SMNVEV (reference sequence). CDR3 in amino acids: CASSFGFEETQYF. CDR3 bases: TGTGCCAGCAGTTTCGGTTTCGAAGAGACCCAGTACTTC.

Only a few counts were recorded for this clonotype. The chain combines TRBV4-1 with TRBJ1-1; no reliable D call. The germline gives CDR1 MGHRA, CDR2 YSYEKL. V was shortened by 2 bases and J by 2 bases, with 18 bases between the two germline ends. This CDR3 spans 17 amino acids. The CDR3 protein is CASSQNPSAAGNTEAFF. The CDR3 nucleotides are TGCGCCAGCAGCCAAAACCCCTCCGCAGCGGGAAACACTGAAGCTTTCTTT.

The genes are TRBV6-1 and TRBJ2-1; D gene uncertain. V gave up 3 bases and J gave up 4 bases, with 10 bases separating them. This CDR3 spans 14 amino acids. In germline, CDR1 is MNHNS, CDR2 SASEGT. CDR3 residues: CASSDGSRYNEQFF. CDR3 DNA sequence: TGTGCCAGCAGTGACGGGTCCAGATACAATGAGCAGTTCTTC.

This clonotype was seen at least ten times. The chain has TRBV6-1 and TRBJ2-6; D may correspond to TRBD1 or TRBD2 (5 bases each). This CDR3 is built from 16 residues. Between the trimmed V and J ends, which lost 6 bases and 3 bases, there was a span of 15 bases. CDR1 is MNHNS, CDR2 SASEGT, per germline. The DNA of the CDR3 is TGTGCCAGCAGAGGTCGGGGCGGCCATGGGGCCAACGTCCTGACTTTC. Amino acid sequence: CASRGRGGHGANVLTF.

The chain couples TRBV12-5 to TRBJ1-5; D not resolved. Trimming left V 6 bases short and J 3 bases short, with 9 bases between. The CDR3 length is 13 residues. Looked up from germline, CDR1 is LGHNT and CDR2 is FRNRAP. Written as DNA, the CDR3 is TGTGCTAGTGGGATGGGGAACAATCAGCCCCAGCATTTT. Its translation: CASGMGNNQPQHF.